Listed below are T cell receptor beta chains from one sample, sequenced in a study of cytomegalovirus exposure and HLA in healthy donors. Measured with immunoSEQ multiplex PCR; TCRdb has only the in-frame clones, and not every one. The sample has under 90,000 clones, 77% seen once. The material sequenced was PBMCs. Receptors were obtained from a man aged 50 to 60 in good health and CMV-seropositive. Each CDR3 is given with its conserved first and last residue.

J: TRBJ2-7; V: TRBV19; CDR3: CASGLAGAYEQYF
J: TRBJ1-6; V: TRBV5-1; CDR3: CASSLTPPDIASSPLHF
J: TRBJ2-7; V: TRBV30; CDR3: CAWSVGRAQYEQYF
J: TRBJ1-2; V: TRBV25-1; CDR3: CASSDSRGQGARGYTF
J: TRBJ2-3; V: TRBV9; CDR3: CASSAIGVTDTDTQYF
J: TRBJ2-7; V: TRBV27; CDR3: CASSSGASYEQYF
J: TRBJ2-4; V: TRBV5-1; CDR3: CASSPGGGRAENSQYF
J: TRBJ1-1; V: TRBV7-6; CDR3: CASSVGTGLNTEAFF
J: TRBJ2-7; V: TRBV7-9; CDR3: CASRATGYEQYF
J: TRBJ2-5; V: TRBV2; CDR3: CASNGGQETQYF
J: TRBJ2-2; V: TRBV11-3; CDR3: CASSLGQGDTGELFF
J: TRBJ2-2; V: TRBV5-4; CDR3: CASSLELAGDTGELFF
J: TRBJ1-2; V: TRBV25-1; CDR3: CASSEFSTSGYTF
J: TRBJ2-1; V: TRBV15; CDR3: CATSGEREGTPYEQFF
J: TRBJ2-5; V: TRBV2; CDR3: CARQGQETQYF
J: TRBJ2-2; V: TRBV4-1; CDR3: CASSQRRLTGKFTGELFF
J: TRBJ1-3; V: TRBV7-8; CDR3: CASSLEPQSSGNTIYF
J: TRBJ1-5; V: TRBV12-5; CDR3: CASGRDSRNQPQHF
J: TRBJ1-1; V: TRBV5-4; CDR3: CASSTGSTEAFF
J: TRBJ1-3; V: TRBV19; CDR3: CASSRDRTGNTIYF
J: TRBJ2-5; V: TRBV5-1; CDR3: CASSQSTSGRALKETQYF
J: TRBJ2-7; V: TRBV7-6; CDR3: CASSKSGRAEEQYF
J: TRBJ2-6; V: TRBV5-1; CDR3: CASSYQGDGANVLTF
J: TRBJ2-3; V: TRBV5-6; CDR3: CASSWNTGADTQYF
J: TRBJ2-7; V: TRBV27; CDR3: CASSLWSGGSSSYEQYF
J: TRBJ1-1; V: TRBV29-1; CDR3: CRVQMNTEAFF
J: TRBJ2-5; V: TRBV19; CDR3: CASSIASLGGETQYF
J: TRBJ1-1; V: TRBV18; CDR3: CASSPSQNTEAFF
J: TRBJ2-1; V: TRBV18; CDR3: CASSPARRLAGASEQFF
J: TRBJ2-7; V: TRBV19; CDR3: CASSYGTGKYEQYF
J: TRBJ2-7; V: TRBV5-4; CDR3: CASSQGLSYEQYF
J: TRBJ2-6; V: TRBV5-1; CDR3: CASSLAGAGEVSGANVLTF
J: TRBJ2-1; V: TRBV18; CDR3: CASSPTREGRGEQFF
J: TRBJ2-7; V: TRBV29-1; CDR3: CSVERAYSYEQYF
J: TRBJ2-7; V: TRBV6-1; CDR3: CASSEWRHSYEQYF
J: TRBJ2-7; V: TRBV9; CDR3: CASSVDTGGYEQYF
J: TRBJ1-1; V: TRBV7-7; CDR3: CASSLELESNTEAFF
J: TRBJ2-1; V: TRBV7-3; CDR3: CASSPSDTVGQFF
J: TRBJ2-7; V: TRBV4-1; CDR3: CASSDSRDLGWYEQYF
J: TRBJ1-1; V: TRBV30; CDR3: CAWSNSGQGAPEAFF
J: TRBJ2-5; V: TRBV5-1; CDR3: CASTEPYSETQYF
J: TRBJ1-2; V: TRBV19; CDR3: CASSMRGQAPANYGYTF
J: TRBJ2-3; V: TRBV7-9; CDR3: CASSSTSGTQFGTDTQYF
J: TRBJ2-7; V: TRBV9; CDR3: CASSVAGTSIDEQYF
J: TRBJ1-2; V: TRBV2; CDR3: CASIKWDNDNYGYTF
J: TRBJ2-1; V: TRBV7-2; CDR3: CASSLAAGVGNEQFF
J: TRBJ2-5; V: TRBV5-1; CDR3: CASSRGLLGQETQYF
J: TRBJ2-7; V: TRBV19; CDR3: CASSILGSGHYEQYF